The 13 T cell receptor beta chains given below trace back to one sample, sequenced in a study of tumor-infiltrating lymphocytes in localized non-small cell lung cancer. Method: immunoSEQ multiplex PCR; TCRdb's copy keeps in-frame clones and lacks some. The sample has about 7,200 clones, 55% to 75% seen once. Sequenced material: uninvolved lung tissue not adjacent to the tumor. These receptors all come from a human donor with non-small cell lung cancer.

The CDR3 spells CASSRDVLYEQYF. The CDR3 nucleotides read TGTGCCAGCAGCCGGGACGTCCTATACGAGCAGTACTTC. The gene calls are TRBV5-6 and TRBJ2-7; perhaps D is TRBD1 or TRBD2 (5 bases each). In germline, CDR1 is SGHDT, CDR2 YYEEEE. V lost 4 bases, J lost 4 bases, and 12 bases lay in between. The CDR3 length is 13 residues.

CDR3: CASSQGIVTDTQYF. The CDR3 DNA sequence: TGTGCCAGCAGCCAGGGGATTGTCACAGATACGCAGTATTTT. The chain combines TRBV14 with TRBJ2-3; D is undetermined. V was clipped by 3 bases and J by 2 bases, with 9 bases between them. Germline CDR1 is SGHDN and CDR2 is FVKESK. The CDR3 contains 14 residues.

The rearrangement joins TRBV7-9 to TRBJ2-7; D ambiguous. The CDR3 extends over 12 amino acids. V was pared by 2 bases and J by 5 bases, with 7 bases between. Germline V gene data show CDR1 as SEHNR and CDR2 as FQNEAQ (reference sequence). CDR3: CASSLSPDEQYF. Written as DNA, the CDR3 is TGTGCCAGCAGCTTATCACCCGACGAGCAGTACTTC.

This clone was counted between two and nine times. The CDR3 DNA sequence: TGTGCCAGCAGCCGTCTAGCGGGGGGGCTTGGAGATACGCAGTATTTT. Residues: CASSRLAGGLGDTQYF. V usage is TRBV7-3 and J usage is TRBJ2-3; 12 positions agree with TRBD2. Germline assignment: CDR1 SGHTA and CDR2 FQGTGA. V shed 5 bases, J shed 5 bases, and the junction held 8 bases outside the gene matches. The CDR3 extends over 16 amino acids.

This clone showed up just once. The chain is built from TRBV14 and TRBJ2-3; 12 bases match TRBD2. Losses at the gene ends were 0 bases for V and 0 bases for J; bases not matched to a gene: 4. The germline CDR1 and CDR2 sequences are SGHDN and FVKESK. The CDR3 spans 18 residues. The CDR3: CASSQEWTSGASTDTQYF. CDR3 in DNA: TGTGCCAGCAGCCAAGAGTGGACTAGCGGGGCTAGCACAGATACGCAGTATTTT.

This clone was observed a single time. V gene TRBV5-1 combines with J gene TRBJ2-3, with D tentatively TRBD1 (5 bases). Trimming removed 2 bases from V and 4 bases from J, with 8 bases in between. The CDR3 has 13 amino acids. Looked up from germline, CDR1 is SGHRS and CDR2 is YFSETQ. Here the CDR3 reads CASSFRVADTQYF. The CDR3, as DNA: TGCGCCAGCAGCTTCAGGGTCGCAGATACGCAGTATTTT.

This CDR3 reads CASSLAGSAEAFF. In DNA, the CDR3 is TGTGCCAGCAGCTTAGCAGGGAGCGCTGAAGCTTTCTTT. The chain employs TRBV5-4 and TRBJ1-1; possibly TRBD1 for D (5 bases). Germline V gives CDR1 SGHNT, CDR2 YYREEE (reference sequence). This CDR3 has 13 amino acids. Trimming took 2 bases from V and 6 from J, leaving 11 bases between them.

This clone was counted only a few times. The CDR3, as DNA: TGTGCCAGTAGTATGGGGAGCAACTACGAGCAGTACTTC. Its translation: CASSMGSNYEQYF. V gene TRBV19 combines with J gene TRBJ2-7; possibly TRBD2 for D (5 bases). Germline V gene sequence: CDR1 LNHDA, CDR2 SQIVND (reference sequence). This CDR3 is 13 amino acids long. Trimming shortened V by 3 bases and J by 3 bases, and 9 bases separated the two germline ends.

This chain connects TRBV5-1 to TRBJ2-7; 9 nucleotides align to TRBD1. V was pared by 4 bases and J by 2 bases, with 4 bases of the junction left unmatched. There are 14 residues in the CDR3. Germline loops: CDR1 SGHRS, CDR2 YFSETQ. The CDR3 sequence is CASSPGQGAYEQYF. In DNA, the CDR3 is TGCGCCAGCAGCCCGGGACAGGGAGCCTACGAGCAGTACTTC.

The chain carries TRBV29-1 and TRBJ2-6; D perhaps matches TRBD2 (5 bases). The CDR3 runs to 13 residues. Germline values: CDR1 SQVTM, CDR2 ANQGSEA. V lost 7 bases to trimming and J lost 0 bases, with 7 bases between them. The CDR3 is CSARGSGANVLTF. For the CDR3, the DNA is TGCAGCGCACGGGGCTCTGGGGCCAACGTCCTGACTTTC.

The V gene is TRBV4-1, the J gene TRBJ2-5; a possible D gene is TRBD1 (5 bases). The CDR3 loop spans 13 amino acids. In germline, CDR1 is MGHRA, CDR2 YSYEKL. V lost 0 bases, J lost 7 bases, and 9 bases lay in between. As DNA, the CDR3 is TGCGCCAGCAGCCAAGAGGGGCTGGCGACCCAGTACTTC. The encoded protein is CASSQEGLATQYF.

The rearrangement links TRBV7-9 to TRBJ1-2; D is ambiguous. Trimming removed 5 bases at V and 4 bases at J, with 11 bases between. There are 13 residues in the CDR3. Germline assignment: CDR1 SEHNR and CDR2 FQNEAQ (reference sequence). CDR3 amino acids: CASSPGRTYGYTF. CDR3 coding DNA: TGTGCCAGCAGCCCCGGACGGACCTATGGCTACACCTTC.

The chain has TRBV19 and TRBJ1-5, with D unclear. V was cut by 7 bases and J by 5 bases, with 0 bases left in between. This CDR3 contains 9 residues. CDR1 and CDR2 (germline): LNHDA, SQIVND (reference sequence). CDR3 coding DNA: TGTGCCAGTAATCAGCCCCAGCATTTT. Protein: CASNQPQHF.